This T cell receptor beta chain originates from a study of blood T cell repertoires in COVID-19. At the level of the study: Collection of acute and convalescent COVID-19 samples took place in the United States, Italy and Spain. PBMCs, B-cell-depleted T cells, or T cells provided the cDNA or gDNA that made up the material.

Trimming removed 2 bases at V and 6 bases at J, with 9 bases between. Looked up from germline, CDR1 is SGHRS and CDR2 is YFSETQ. This CDR3 has 13 residues. Per the original methods: Reference gene primer amplification in the assay estimated nucleated cell counts. Only in-frame clones appear in the TCRdb table, and some are missing; sequencing was by immunoSEQ multiplex PCR. The DNA was the basis for D and trimming; V, J and clone size are from that table. Among approximately 14,000 clones listed, just under 90% were seen once. The sample comprised peripheral blood. This chain connects TRBV5-1 to TRBJ2-1; D perhaps matches TRBD1 (5 bases). The TCR sequence derives from a human donor in a cohort sampled during active COVID-19. CDR3 bases: TGCGCCAGCAGCTTCTCCCAGGGCAATGAGCAGTTCTTC. Its translation: CASSFSQGNEQFF.